This T cell receptor beta chain was observed in a study of shared clonotypes between healthy human individuals. Whole-study findings and limits: Estimated richness was generally greater in naive than memory subsets.

A word on this clone: The antigen remains unidentified.

The length of the CDR3 is 14 residues. Trimming stripped 5 bases from V and 0 bases from J, with 8 bases between. The germline V gene encodes CDR1 WNHNN and CDR2 SYGVQD (reference sequence). Sequencing was at deep level. Sequenced by immunoSEQ multiplex PCR; TCRdb stores in-frame clones only, minus some. The sample contains 330,000 or so clones, more than 60% of which appear only once. This receptor was obtained from a man younger than 45 in good health. The V call is TRBV10-1, the J call TRBJ2-1; D may be TRBD1 (5 bases). Source material: memory CD4+ T cells sorted from blood. Specified subset: CD45RA-negative fraction. This CDR3 is CASSTGTSYNEQFF. CDR3 bases: TGCGCCAGCAGTACAGGAACCTCCTACAATGAGCAGTTCTTC.